This T cell receptor beta chain was recovered during a study of T cell repertoires in cytomegalovirus infection. Study-wide context: Public signatures in TCR beta pointed to CMV infection and matching HLA type. Study-wide findings and caveats: Cumulative frequency of public TCR beta families picked out carriers of CMV plus the relevant HLA.

As to this clonotype: What it recognizes is unknown.

TCRdb called the reads again in MiXCR, with one record for every CDR3 protein. The table has 150,000 to 200,000 distinct CDR3 sequences, roughly 15% seen once. V shed 7 bases, J shed 2 bases, and the junction held 5 bases outside the gene matches. The germline V gene has CDR1 MNHEY and CDR2 SVGEGT. CDR3 length: 14 amino acids. The sample was CD8+ T cells from PBMCs. The chain combines TRBV6-2 or TRBV6-3 with TRBJ2-5; TRBD2 aligns across 9 bases. This receptor was obtained from a human donor in good health (CMV status not recorded). Some clones in this sample may be carry-over from other donors' samples. This CDR3 is CASILAGRQETQYF. DNA for the CDR3: TGTGCCAGCATTCTAGCGGGAAGGCAAGAGACCCAGTACTTC.